This passage covers 4 T cell receptor beta chains from one sample sequenced in a study of identical twins. TCRdb re-analysed the 5' RACE reads in MiXCR, keeping a single row per CDR3 protein. The data contain 1.5 million to 2 million distinct CDR3 sequences, under 35% of them singletons. The sequencing sample was made of cord blood. Every receptor here comes from a newborn girl in good health.

V is TRBV12-3 or TRBV12-4 and J is TRBJ2-7; the D call may be TRBD1 or TRBD2 (5 bases each). The CDR3 consists of 13 residues. V was cut by 3 bases and J by 6 bases, with 12 bases left in between. The CDR3 nucleotides read TGTGCCAGCAGTTTGGGACGGATCCCCGAGCAGTACTTC. Protein: CASSLGRIPEQYF.

V and J are TRBV3-1 and TRBJ2-1; maybe TRBD2 (5 bases). In germline, CDR1 is LGHDT, CDR2 YNNKEL (reference sequence). The CDR3 is 12 amino acids. Trimming took 3 bases from V and 9 from J, leaving 9 bases between them. DNA of the CDR3: TGTGCCAGCAGCCACCTGAGCGGTGAGCAGTTCTTC. It specifies CASSHLSGEQFF.

The chain couples TRBV27 to TRBJ2-3, with D uncertain. This CDR3 region has 12 residues. Per germline, CDR1 MNHEY and CDR2 SMNVEV (reference sequence). Trimming stripped 6 bases from V and 2 bases from J, with 6 bases between. This chain's CDR3 is CASRSDTDTQYF. The CDR3 DNA reads as TGTGCCAGCAGGTCAGACACAGATACGCAGTATTTT.

This clonotype was found a few times. V is TRBV30 and J is TRBJ1-6, with D uncertain. V shed 4 bases and J shed 0 bases, with 13 bases lying between them. Germline V gives CDR1 GTSNPN, CDR2 SVGIG (reference sequence). The CDR3 loop spans 16 amino acids. The CDR3 DNA sequence: TGTGCCTGGACCACGGGTTATAGCTCCTATAATTCACCCCTCCACTTT. Amino acid sequence: CAWTTGYSSYNSPLHF.